This is a list of T cell receptor beta chains from one sample in a study of shared clonotypes between healthy human individuals. Assay: immunoSEQ multiplex PCR; the TCRdb copy retains only in-frame clones and omits some. The sample lists some 1,900,000 clones, about 95% occurring once. The sequencing input was naive CD8+ T cells sorted from blood. These receptor sequences come from a man younger than 35 in good health. CDR3s include the opening cysteine and the closing phenylalanine or tryptophan.

>TRBV19|TRBJ1-5
CASSLWTGEYSNQPQHF
>TRBV11-2|TRBJ2-7
CASSLGGMSSSYEQYF
>TRBV5-5|TRBJ1-6
CASSLRTSNSPLHF
>TRBV2|TRBJ1-1
CASSDTEGRGAFF
>TRBV9|TRBJ1-3
CASSAAGNTIYF
>TRBV4-1|TRBJ2-7
CASSLIITGANYEQYF
>TRBV9|TRBJ2-1
CASSTRTSWNEQFF
>TRBV21-1|TRBJ1-5
CASSVHPQNNQPQHF
>TRBV11-3|TRBJ2-3
CASSFSGGADTQYF
>TRBV11-2|TRBJ2-7
CASSPDTSYEQYF
>TRBV5-6|TRBJ2-7
CASSLGPEEQYF
>TRBV11-2|TRBJ2-7
CASSLETSGSYEQYF
>TRBV6-5|TRBJ2-7
CASSYSSDSYEQYF
>TRBV5-6|TRBJ2-7
CASSPMTGQVWDEQYF
>TRBV5-5|TRBJ2-7
CASSLGIGREYEQYF
>TRBV19|TRBJ1-4
CASGPAWDEKLFF
>TRBV10-1|TRBJ2-7
CASSESKWDRVNEQYF
>TRBV6-1|TRBJ1-4
CASSGTGEKLFF
>TRBV4-1|TRBJ2-7
CASSQGTHEQYF
>TRBV7-8|TRBJ1-4
CASFPKPEGDEKLFF
>TRBV28|TRBJ2-7
CASSFRGGSSYEQYF
>TRBV21-1|TRBJ2-5
CALLRRQGRETQYF
>TRBV5-6|TRBJ2-7
CASSHHLGTGVYEQYF
>TRBV5-1|TRBJ2-1
CASSFRTAENEQFF
>TRBV7-9|TRBJ1-2
CASSLPSEGIYGYTF
>TRBV27|TRBJ2-7
CASRGLYSRGAYEQYF
>TRBV5-6|TRBJ2-7
CASSFRGPYEQYF
>TRBV6-5|TRBJ1-5
CASSYTGDQPQHF